The clone carrying this T cell receptor beta chain was seen a handful of times. TCRdb ran MiXCR on the RT-PCR reads and lists one entry per CDR3 protein. The table lists roughly 200,000 distinct CDR3 sequences, 35% to 45% of them singletons, with 11% in the top ten. Trimming removed 4 bases from V and 7 bases from J, with 20 bases in between. Germline V gene data show CDR1 as SGHRS and CDR2 as YFSETQ. The CDR3 has 16 amino acids. The sample originates from a study of patients and donors after allogeneic stem cell transplantation. Sequencing was carried out using blood, either unsorted or a sorted T cell fraction (not recorded which). This receptor was obtained from a human donor who was either an allogeneic HSCT recipient or a stem cell or donor lymphocyte infusion donor (not recorded which). It is not recorded whose cells these are; they may come from a transplant donor. This chain connects TRBV5-1 to TRBJ1-4, with D possibly being TRBD1 (6 bases). In DNA, the CDR3 is TGCGCCAGCAGCAGGACAGATACCTCACGGGTTGAAAAACTGTTTTTT. This sequence encodes CASSRTDTSRVEKLFF.